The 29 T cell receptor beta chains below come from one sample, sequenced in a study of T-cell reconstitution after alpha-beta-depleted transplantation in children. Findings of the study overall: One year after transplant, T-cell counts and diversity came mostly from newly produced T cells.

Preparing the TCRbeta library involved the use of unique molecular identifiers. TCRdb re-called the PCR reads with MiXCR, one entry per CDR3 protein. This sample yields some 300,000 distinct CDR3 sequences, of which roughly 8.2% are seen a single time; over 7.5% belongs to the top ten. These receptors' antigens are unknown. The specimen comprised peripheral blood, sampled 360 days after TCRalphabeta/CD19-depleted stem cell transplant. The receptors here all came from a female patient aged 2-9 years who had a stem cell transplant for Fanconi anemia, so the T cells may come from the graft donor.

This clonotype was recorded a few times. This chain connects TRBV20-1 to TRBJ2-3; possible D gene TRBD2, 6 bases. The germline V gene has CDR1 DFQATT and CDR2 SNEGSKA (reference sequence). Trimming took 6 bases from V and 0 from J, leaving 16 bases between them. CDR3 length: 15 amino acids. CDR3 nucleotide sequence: TGCAGTGCCCCTAGGAGGGACTCTAGCACAGATACGCAGTATTTT. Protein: CSAPRRDSSTDTQYF.

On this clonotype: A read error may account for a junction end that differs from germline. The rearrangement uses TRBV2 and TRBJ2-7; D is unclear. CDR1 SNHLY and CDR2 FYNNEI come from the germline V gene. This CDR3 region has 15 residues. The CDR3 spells CSSSDWQDGPYEQYF. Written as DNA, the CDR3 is TGTTCCAGCAGTGATTGGCAGGACGGGCCTTACGAGCAGTACTTC. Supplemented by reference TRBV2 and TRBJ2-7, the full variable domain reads EPEVTQTPSHQVTQMGQEVILRCVPISNHLYFYWYRQILGQKVEFLVSFYNNEISEKSEIFDDQFSVERPDGSNFTLKIRSTKLEDSAMYFCSSSDWQDGPYEQYFGPGTRLTVT.

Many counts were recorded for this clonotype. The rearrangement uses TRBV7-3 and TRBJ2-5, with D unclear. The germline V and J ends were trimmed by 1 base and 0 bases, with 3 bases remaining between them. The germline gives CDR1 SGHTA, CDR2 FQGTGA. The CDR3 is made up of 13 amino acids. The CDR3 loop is CASSLNNQETQYF. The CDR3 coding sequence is TGTGCCAGCAGCTTAAACAACCAAGAGACCCAGTACTTC.

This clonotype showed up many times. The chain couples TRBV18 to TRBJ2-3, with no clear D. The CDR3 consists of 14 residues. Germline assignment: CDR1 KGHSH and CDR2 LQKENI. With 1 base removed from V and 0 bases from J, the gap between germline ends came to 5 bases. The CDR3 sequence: CASSPQYSTDTQYF. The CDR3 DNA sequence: TGTGCCAGCTCACCACAATACAGCACAGATACGCAGTATTTT.

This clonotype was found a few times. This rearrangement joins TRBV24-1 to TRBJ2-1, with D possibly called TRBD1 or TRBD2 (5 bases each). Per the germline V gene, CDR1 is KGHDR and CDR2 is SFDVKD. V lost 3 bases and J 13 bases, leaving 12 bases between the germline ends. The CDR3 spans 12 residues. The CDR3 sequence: CATSDPGTLQFF. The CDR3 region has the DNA TGTGCCACCAGTGATCCCGGGACCCTCCAGTTCTTC.

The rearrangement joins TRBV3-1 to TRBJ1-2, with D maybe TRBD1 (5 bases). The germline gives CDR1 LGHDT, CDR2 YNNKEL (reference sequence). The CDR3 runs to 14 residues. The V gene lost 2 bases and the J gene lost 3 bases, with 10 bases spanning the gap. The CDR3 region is CASSQRGPYYGYTF. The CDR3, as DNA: TGTGCCAGCAGCCAAAGGGGACCGTACTATGGCTACACCTTC.

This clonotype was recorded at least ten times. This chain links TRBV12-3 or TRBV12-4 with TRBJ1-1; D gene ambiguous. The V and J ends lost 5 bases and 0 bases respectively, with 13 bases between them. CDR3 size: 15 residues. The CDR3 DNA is TGTGCCAGCAGTACATCGAGTGAAATGAACACTGAAGCTTTCTTT. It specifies CASSTSSEMNTEAFF.

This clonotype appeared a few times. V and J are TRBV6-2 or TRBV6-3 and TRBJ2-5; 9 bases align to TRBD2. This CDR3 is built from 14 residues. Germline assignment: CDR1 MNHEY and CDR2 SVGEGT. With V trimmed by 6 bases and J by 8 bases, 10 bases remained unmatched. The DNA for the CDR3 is TGTGCCAGCAGCGATCTAGCGGGGAGGGGAACCCAGTACTTC. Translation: CASSDLAGRGTQYF.

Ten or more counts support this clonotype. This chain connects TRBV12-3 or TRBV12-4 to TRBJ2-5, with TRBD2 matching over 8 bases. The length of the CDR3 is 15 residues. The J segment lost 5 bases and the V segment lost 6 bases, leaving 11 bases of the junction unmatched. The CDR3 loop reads CASRWGLVGSETQYF. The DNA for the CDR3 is TGTGCCAGCAGATGGGGACTAGTTGGGTCGGAGACCCAGTACTTC.

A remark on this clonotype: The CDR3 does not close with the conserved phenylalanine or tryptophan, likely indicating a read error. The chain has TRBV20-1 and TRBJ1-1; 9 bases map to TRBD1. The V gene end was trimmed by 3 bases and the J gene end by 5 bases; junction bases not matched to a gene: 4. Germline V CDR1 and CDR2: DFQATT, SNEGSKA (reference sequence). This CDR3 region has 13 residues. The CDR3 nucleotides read TGCAGTGCTAGTACAGGGGGCGAGACTGAAGCTTTCTCT. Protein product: CSASTGGETEAFS.

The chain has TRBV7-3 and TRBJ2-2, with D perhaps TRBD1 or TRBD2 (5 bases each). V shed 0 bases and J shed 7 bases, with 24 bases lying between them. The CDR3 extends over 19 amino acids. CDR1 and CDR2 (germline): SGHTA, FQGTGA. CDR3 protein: CASSLTTGLGERGIGELFF. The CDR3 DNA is TGTGCCAGCAGCTTAACGACCGGCTTGGGGGAACGGGGTATCGGGGAGCTGTTTTTT.

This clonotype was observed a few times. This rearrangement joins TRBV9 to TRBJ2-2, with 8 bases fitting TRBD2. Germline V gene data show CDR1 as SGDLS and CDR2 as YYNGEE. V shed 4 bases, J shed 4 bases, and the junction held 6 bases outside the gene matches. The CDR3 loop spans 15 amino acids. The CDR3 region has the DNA TGTGCCAGCAGCCTCCCCGGGGGGGGCACCGGGGAGCTGTTTTTT. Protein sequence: CASSLPGGGTGELFF.

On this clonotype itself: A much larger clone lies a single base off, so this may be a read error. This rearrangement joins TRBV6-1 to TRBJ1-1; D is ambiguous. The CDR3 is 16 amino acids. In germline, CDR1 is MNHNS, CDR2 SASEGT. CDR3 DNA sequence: TGTGCCAACAGTCGCCTACAGCTAGAGATGAACACTGAAGCTTTCTTT. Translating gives CANSRLQLEMNTEAFF.

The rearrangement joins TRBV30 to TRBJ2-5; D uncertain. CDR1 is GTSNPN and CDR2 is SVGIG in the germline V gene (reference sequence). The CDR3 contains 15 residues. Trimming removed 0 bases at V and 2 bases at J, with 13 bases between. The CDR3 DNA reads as TGTGCCTGGAGTGTATTGGGGTTCGGGCAAGAGACCCAGTACTTC. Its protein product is CAWSVLGFGQETQYF.

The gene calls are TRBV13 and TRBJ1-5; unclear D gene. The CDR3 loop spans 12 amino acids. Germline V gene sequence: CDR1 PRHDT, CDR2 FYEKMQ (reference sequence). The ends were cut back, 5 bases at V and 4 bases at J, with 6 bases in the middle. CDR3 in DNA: TGTGCCAGCAGCATACGAAATCAGCCCCAGCATTTT. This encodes CASSIRNQPQHF.

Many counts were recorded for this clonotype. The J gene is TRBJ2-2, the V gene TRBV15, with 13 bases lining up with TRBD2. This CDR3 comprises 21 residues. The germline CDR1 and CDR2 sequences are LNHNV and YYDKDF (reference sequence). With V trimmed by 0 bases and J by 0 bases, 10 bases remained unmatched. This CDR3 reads CATSRDTPGTSGDANTGELFF. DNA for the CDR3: TGTGCCACCAGCAGAGACACTCCCGGGACTAGCGGGGACGCGAACACCGGGGAGCTGTTTTTT.

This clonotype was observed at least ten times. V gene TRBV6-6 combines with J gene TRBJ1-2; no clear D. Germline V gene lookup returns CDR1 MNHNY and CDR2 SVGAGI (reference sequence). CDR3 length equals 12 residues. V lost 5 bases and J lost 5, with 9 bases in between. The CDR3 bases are TGTGCCAGCAGTCGTACACTATATGGCTACACCTTC. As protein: CASSRTLYGYTF.

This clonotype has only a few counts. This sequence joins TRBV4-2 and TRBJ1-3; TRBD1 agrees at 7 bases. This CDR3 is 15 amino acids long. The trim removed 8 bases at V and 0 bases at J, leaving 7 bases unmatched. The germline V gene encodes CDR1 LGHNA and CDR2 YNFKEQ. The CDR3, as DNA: TGTGCCAGCGGACAGGTTATTAGCTCTGGAAACACCATATATTTT. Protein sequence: CASGQVISSGNTIYF.

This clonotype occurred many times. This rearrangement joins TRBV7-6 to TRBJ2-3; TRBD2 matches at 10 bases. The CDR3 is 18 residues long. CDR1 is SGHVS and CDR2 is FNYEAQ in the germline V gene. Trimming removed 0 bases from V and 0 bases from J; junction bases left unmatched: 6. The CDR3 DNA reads TGTGCCAGCAGCTTAGCCAACCCTAGCGGGGGTAGCACAGATACGCAGTATTTT. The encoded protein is CASSLANPSGGSTDTQYF.

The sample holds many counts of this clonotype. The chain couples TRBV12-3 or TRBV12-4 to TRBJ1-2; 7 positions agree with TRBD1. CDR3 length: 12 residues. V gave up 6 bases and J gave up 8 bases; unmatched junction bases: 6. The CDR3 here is CASRPDRVGYTF. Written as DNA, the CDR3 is TGTGCCAGCAGGCCAGACAGGGTCGGCTACACCTTC.

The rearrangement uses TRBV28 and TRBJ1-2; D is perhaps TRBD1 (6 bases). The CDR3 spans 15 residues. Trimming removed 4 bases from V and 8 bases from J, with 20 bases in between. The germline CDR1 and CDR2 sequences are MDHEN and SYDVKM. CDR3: CASSSLGGALGGYTF. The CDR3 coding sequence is TGTGCCAGCAGTTCACTAGGGGGGGCACTGGGCGGCTACACCTTC.

CDR3 loop: CASTSTGTFETQYF. CDR3 coding DNA: TGTGCCAGCACTTCCACAGGGACGTTCGAGACCCAGTACTTC. The chain uses TRBV2 and TRBJ2-5; D is perhaps TRBD1 (6 bases). Trimming took 7 bases from V and 5 from J, leaving 17 bases between them. CDR3 length: 14 amino acids. Germline-derived CDR1 and CDR2 are SNHLY and FYNNEI.

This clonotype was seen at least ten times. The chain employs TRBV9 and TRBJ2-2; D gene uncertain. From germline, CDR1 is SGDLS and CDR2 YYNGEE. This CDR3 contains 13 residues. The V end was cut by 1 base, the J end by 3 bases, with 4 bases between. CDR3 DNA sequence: TGTGCCAGCAGCGTATCCGACACCGGGGAGCTGTTTTTT. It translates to CASSVSDTGELFF. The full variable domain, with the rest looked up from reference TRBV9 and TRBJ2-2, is DSGVTQTPKHLITATGQRVTLRCSPRSGDLSVYWYQQSLDQGLQFLIQYYNGEERAKGNILERFSAQQFPDLHSELNLSSLELGDSALYFCASSVSDTGELFFGEGSRLTVL.

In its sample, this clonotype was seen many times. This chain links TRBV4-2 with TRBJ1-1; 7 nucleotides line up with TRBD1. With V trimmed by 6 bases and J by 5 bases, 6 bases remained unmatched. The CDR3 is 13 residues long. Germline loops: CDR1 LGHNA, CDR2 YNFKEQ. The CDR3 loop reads CASSFDRATEAFF. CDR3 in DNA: TGTGCCAGCAGTTTCGACAGGGCTACTGAAGCTTTCTTT.

The CDR3 here is CATPPAGSKKGDTEAFF. CDR3 bases: TGTGCCACCCCTCCTGCGGGCAGCAAGAAGGGGGACACTGAAGCTTTCTTT. V usage is TRBV24-1 and J usage is TRBJ1-1; the D gene is possibly TRBD1 (6 bases). Germline-derived CDR1 and CDR2 are KGHDR and SFDVKD. The CDR3 is 17 residues long. V was cut by 9 bases and J by 3 bases, with 25 bases left in between.

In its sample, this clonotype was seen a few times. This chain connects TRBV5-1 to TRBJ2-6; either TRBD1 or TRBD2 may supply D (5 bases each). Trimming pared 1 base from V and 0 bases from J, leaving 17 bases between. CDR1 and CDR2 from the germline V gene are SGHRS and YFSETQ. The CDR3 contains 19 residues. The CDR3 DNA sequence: TGCGCCAGCAGCTTGAATTTCGGGGCAGGGTACTCTGGGGCCAACGTCCTGACTTTC. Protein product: CASSLNFGAGYSGANVLTF.

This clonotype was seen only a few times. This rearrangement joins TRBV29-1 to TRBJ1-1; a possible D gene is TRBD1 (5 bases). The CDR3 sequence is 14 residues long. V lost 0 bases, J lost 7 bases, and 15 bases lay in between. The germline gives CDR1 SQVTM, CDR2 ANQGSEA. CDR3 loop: CSVEDRLWGLEAFF. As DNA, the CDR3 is TGCAGCGTTGAAGACCGCCTTTGGGGACTTGAAGCTTTCTTT. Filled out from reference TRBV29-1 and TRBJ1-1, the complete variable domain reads SAVISQKPSRDICQRGTSLTIQCQVDSQVTMMFWYRQQPGQSLTLIATANQGSEATYESGFVIDKFPISRPNLTFSTLTVSNMSPEDSSIYLCSVEDRLWGLEAFFGQGTRLTVV.

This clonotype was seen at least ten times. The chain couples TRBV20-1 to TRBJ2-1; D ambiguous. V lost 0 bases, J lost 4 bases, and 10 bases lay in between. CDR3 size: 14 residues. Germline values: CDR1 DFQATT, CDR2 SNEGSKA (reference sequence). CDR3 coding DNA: TGCAGTGCTAGAGATGTTGTTGGGTACAATGAGCAGTTCTTC. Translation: CSARDVVGYNEQFF.

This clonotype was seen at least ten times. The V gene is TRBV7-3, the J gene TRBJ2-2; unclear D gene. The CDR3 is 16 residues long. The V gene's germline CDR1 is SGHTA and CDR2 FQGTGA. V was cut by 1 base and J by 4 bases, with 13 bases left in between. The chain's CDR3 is CASSLRPRNPTGELFF. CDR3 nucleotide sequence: TGTGCCAGCAGCTTAAGGCCCAGAAATCCCACCGGGGAGCTGTTTTTT. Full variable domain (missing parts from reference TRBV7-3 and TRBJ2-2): GAGVSQTPSNKVTEKGKYVELRCDPISGHTALYWYRQSLGQGPEFLIYFQGTGAADDSGLPNDRFFAVRPEGSVSTLKIQRTERGDSAVYLCASSLRPRNPTGELFFGEGSRLTVL.